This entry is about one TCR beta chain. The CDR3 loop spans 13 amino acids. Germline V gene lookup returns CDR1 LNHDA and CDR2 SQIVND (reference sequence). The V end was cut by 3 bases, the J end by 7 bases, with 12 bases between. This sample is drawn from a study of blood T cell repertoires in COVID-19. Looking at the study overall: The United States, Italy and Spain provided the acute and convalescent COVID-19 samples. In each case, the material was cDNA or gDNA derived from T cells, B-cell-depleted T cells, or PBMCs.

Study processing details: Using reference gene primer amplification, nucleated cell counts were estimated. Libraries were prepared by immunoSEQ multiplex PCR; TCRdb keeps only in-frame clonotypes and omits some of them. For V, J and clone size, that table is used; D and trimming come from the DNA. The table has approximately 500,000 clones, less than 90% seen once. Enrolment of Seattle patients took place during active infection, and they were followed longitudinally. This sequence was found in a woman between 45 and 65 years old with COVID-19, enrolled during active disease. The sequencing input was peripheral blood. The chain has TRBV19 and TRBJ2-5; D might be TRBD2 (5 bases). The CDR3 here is CASSMDLRGTQYF. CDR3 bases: TGTGCCAGTAGTATGGACCTCCGGGGGACCCAGTACTTC.